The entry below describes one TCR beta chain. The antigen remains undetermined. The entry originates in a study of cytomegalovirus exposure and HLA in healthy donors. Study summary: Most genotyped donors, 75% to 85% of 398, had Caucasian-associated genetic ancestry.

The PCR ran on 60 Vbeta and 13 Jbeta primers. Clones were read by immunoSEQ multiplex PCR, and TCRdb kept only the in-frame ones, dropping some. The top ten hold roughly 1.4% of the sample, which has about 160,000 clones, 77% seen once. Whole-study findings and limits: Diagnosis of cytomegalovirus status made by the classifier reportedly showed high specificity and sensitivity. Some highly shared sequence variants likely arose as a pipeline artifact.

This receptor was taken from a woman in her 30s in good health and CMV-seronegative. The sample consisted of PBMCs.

The chain's CDR3 is CAWSIYRGRSYGYTF. CDR3 nucleotides: TGTGCCTGGAGTATCTACAGGGGGCGCAGCTATGGCTACACCTTC. V gene TRBV30 combines with J gene TRBJ1-2; 9 positions agree with TRBD1. J gave up 4 bases and V 2 bases, and 8 bases lay outside the gene matches. The CDR3 extends over 15 amino acids. Germline CDR1 is GTSNPN and CDR2 is SVGIG (reference sequence). Combining the CDR3 with reference TRBV30 and TRBJ1-2 gives the whole variable domain SQTIHQWPATLVQPVGSPLSLECTVEGTSNPNLYWYRQAAGRGLQLLFYSVGIGQISSEVPQNLSASRPQDRQFILSSKKLLLSDSGFYLCAWSIYRGRSYGYTFGSGTRLTVV.